This T cell receptor beta chain was sequenced in a study of T cells after yellow fever vaccination. TCRdb passed the 5' RACE reads through MiXCR, listing each CDR3 protein once. Of some 260,000 distinct CDR3 sequences listed, roughly 5% are singletons. The receptor comes from a man between 18 and 29 years old who received the YFV17D yellow fever vaccine. The source was CD4+ T cells sorted from PBMCs, collected on the day of the yellow fever booster vaccination.

The CDR3 DNA reads as TGTGCCAGCAGTCCGCCCAGAGCGGGGGGGCTGTTAGGGGAGCTGTTTTTT. As protein: CASSPPRAGGLLGELFF. The rearrangement links TRBV27 to TRBJ2-2; TRBD2 agrees at 10 bases. The CDR3 consists of 17 residues. J gave up 8 bases and V 5 bases, and 14 bases lay outside the gene matches. Germline loops: CDR1 MNHEY, CDR2 SMNVEV (reference sequence).